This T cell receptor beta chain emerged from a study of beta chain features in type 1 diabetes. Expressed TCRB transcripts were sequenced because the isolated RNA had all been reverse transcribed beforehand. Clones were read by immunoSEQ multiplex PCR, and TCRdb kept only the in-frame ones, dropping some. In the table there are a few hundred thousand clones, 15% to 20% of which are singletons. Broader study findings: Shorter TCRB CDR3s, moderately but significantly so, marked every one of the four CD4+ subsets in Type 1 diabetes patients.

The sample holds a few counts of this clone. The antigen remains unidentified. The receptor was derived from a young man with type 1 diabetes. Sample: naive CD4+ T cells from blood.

The chain's CDR3 is CAISGQGADTQYF. The CDR3 DNA follows: TGTGCCATCAGTGGACAGGGGGCAGATACGCAGTATTTT. The rearrangement uses TRBV10-3 and TRBJ2-3; 9 bases agree with TRBD1. Trimming cost V 4 bases and J 4 bases; bases outside gene matches: 0. Germline-derived CDR1 and CDR2 are ENHRY and SYGVKD. The CDR3 sequence is 13 residues long.